The following is a T cell receptor beta chain sequence with its context. Its specificity is not known. These data come from a study of T cell responses to AZD1222 COVID-19 vaccine. The table came from immunoSEQ multiplex PCR; TCRdb's copy has only in-frame clones and leaves some out. The repertoire holds over 100,000 clones, with roughly 85% as singletons. Study observations and caveats: Spike was spanned by vaccine-associated CD4 TCRs, with dominance at 160-218 and 743-854. A reported finding is that nearly half of spike-specific TCRs target unmutated variant regions. The donor group comprised mostly white British people and more females; the analysis possibly underestimated clonal diversity. Only a handful of people who got AZD1222 tested seropositive at baseline.

Germline V CDR1 and CDR2: LGHDT, YNNKEL (reference sequence). This CDR3 has 15 amino acids. V was shortened by 1 base and J by 5 bases, with 12 bases between the two germline ends. The chain links TRBV3-1 (or the pseudogene TRBV3-2) to TRBJ2-1; the D is unclear. This clonotype originated in an adult who received the MenACWY meningococcal vaccine as a control. The sequencing used peripheral blood, collected 28 days after the second dose of the MenACWY control vaccine. The CDR3: CASSQGLQQDNEQFF. The CDR3, as DNA: TGTGCCAGCAGCCAAGGGCTACAACAAGACAATGAGCAGTTCTTC.